Below, 20 T cell receptor beta chains from the same sample are listed, as sequenced in a study of blood T cell dynamics during melanoma immunotherapy. Sequencing used immunoSEQ multiplex PCR; TCRdb keeps in-frame clones, though not all of them. The sample holds about 4,200 clones; just over 95% are singletons and the top ten take approximately 1.3%. Time point specified: pre-treatment baseline. The sequencing used effector memory CD8+ T cells from blood, collected from a patient treated with checkpoint blockade. The origin of the receptors is a human donor with melanoma.

This chain connects TRBV25-1 to TRBJ1-4, with 7 bases identical to TRBD1. This CDR3 is 15 amino acids long. Germline V lookup: CDR1 MGHDK, CDR2 SYGVNS. V lost 1 base, J lost 3 bases, and 2 bases stayed unmatched. The CDR3, as DNA: TGTGCCAGCAGTGAATGGCAGGGGGCTAATGAAAAACTGTTTTTT. It yields the protein CASSEWQGANEKLFF.

The chain is built from TRBV27 and TRBJ1-1, with D unclear. This CDR3 contains 13 residues. Germline loops: CDR1 MNHEY, CDR2 SMNVEV (reference sequence). V lost 5 bases to trimming and J lost 4 bases, with 11 bases between them. DNA of the CDR3: TGTGCCAGCAGTCAACCCGACGGCACTGAAGCTTTCTTT. It translates to CASSQPDGTEAFF.

The chain carries TRBV5-1 and TRBJ1-1; D is ambiguous. CDR1 and CDR2 from the germline V gene are SGHRS and YFSETQ. V lost 6 bases and J lost 1, with 4 bases in between. The CDR3 extends over 11 amino acids. Written as DNA, the CDR3 is TGCGCCAGCATCACGAACACTGAAGCTTTCTTT. Its protein product is CASITNTEAFF.

This clone was seen once. V is TRBV6-5 and J is TRBJ1-1; possible D gene TRBD1, 5 bases. The CDR3 runs 14 residues. V lost 0 bases and J lost 5, with 10 bases in between. Germline CDR1 MNHEY, CDR2 SVGAGI. The CDR3 loop reads CASSYSEGTTEAFF. CDR3 sequence (DNA): TGTGCCAGCAGTTACTCGGAAGGGACGACTGAAGCTTTCTTT.

CDR3 amino acids: CASSLLLAGGPLEQYF. In nucleotides, the CDR3 is TGTGCCAGCAGTTTACTCCTAGCGGGAGGGCCGTTGGAGCAGTACTTC. The chain carries TRBV27 and TRBJ2-7; 12 bases line up with TRBD2. V lost 2 bases, J lost 7 bases, and 9 bases stayed unmatched. The V gene's germline CDR1 is MNHEY and CDR2 SMNVEV (reference sequence). This CDR3 contains 16 residues.

The genes are TRBV25-1 and TRBJ2-7, with unresolved D. Trimming left V 4 bases short and J 2 bases short, with 0 bases between. Germline V gene lookup returns CDR1 MGHDK and CDR2 SYGVNS. This CDR3 spans 10 amino acids. The CDR3 DNA follows: TGTGCCAGCAGTGCCTACGAGCAGTACTTC. Amino acids: CASSAYEQYF.

The rearrangement uses TRBV9 and TRBJ1-5; weak D call: TRBD1 (6 bases). The CDR3 extends over 15 amino acids. Trimming removed 3 bases from V and 0 bases from J, with 10 bases in between. The germline V gene encodes CDR1 SGDLS and CDR2 YYNGEE. The CDR3 bases are TGTGCCAGCAGCGGGGGAGGGGGTAGCAATCAGCCCCAGCATTTT. This codes for CASSGGGGSNQPQHF.

This chain joins TRBV13 and TRBJ2-3, with a weak D call TRBD2 (7 bases). Germline V gene sequence: CDR1 PRHDT, CDR2 FYEKMQ (reference sequence). The CDR3 spans 16 residues. Trimming removed 5 bases at V and 1 base at J, with 16 bases between. CDR3 coding DNA: TGTGCCAGCAGCCCCGCGGGGGCGGGAGGCACAGATACGCAGTATTTT. Its protein is CASSPAGAGGTDTQYF.

The chain joins TRBV13 to TRBJ2-1; D is perhaps TRBD2 (6 bases). V was clipped by 4 bases and J by 8 bases, with 18 bases between them. The CDR3 is 15 residues long. CDR1 is PRHDT and CDR2 is FYEKMQ in the germline V gene (reference sequence). The CDR3 here is CASSYVGGGFDEQFF. The CDR3, as DNA: TGTGCCAGCAGCTACGTCGGTGGGGGGTTTGATGAGCAGTTCTTC.

The chain joins TRBV11-2 to TRBJ2-3; the D gene is possibly TRBD2 (6 bases). Trimming took 5 bases from V and 11 from J, leaving 11 bases between them. CDR3 length equals 11 residues. The germline V gene has CDR1 SGHAT and CDR2 FQNNGV. The chain's CDR3 is CASSVPGGQYF. The DNA of the CDR3 is TGTGCCAGCAGCGTCCCCGGGGGGCAGTATTTT.

This sequence joins TRBV5-6 and TRBJ2-3; D is ambiguous. This CDR3 is built from 14 residues. V dropped 0 bases and J dropped 1 base, with 6 bases sitting between them. CDR1 and CDR2 from the germline V gene are SGHDT and YYEEEE. The CDR3 coding sequence is TGTGCCAGCAGCTTGGGAGCGCGCACAGATACGCAGTATTTT. This sequence encodes CASSLGARTDTQYF.

This chain joins TRBV4-1 and TRBJ1-1; 7 positions agree with TRBD1. The germline V gene encodes CDR1 MGHRA and CDR2 YSYEKL. With V trimmed by 4 bases and J by 4 bases, 6 bases remained unmatched. This CDR3 comprises 14 residues. CDR3 nucleotide sequence: TGCGCCAGCAGCCCAAAGGGGGCGGGCACTGAAGCTTTCTTT. Its protein product is CASSPKGAGTEAFF.

Remarks on this clone: A read error may account for a junction end that differs from germline. The V and J genes are TRBV5-6 and TRBJ2-2, with TRBD2 identical over 14 bases. There are 14 residues in the CDR3. CDR1 and CDR2 from the germline V gene are SGHDT and YYEEEE. For the CDR3, the DNA is TGTGCCAGCAGCTTGGGACTAGCGGGAGGGCCCGTTGTTTTT. Amino acids: CASSLGLAGGPVVF.

The V and J genes are TRBV25-1 and TRBJ1-1; TRBD1 is a possible D gene (6 bases). V shed 11 bases and J shed 10 bases, with 17 bases lying between them. The CDR3 is 11 amino acids. Germline V gives CDR1 MGHDK, CDR2 SYGVNS. CDR3 loop: CALMVGGRAFF. The DNA for the CDR3 is TGTGCCTTAATGGTGGGGGGGCGAGCTTTCTTT.

The V gene is TRBV28, the J gene TRBJ2-7; 8 bases fit TRBD1. V was pared by 5 bases and J by 4 bases, with 4 bases of the junction left unmatched. Per the germline V gene, CDR1 is MDHEN and CDR2 is SYDVKM. The CDR3 totals 13 residues. The CDR3 sequence is CASSPGGAYEQYF. The CDR3 bases are TGTGCCAGCAGTCCAGGGGGCGCGTACGAGCAGTACTTC.

In its sample, this clone was seen once. The gene calls are TRBV4-2 and TRBJ2-1, with 12 bases matching TRBD2. Germline V gives CDR1 LGHNA, CDR2 YNFKEQ. The CDR3 contains 16 residues. Trimming removed 5 bases from V and 7 bases from J; junction bases left unmatched: 9. The DNA of the CDR3 is TGTGCCAGCAGCAGAACGACTAGCGGGAGCACTAATGAGCAGTTCTTC. Protein sequence: CASSRTTSGSTNEQFF.

V gene TRBV9 combines with J gene TRBJ2-7; 9 nucleotides align to TRBD2. CDR3 length equals 14 residues. Germline V gene lookup returns CDR1 SGDLS and CDR2 YYNGEE. V was clipped by 3 bases and J by 5 bases; unmatched bases: 6. CDR3 DNA sequence: TGTGCCAGCAGCGAGGGACTAGCAGTCCACGAGCAGTACTTC. Amino acid sequence: CASSEGLAVHEQYF.

The chain links TRBV28 to TRBJ1-1; the D gene is possibly TRBD1 (6 bases). In germline, CDR1 is MDHEN, CDR2 SYDVKM. Between the trimmed V and J ends, which lost 2 bases and 5 bases, there was a span of 21 bases. This CDR3 contains 17 residues. CDR3 coding DNA: TGTGCCAGCAGTTTACCGGGGGCGCCTTCGATATGGACTGAAGCTTTCTTT. It codes for CASSLPGAPSIWTEAFF.

The CDR3 sequence is CASSLLASSYNEQFF. CDR3 nucleotide sequence: TGCGCCAGCAGCCTTCTTGCGAGCTCCTACAATGAGCAGTTCTTC. J is TRBJ2-1 and V is TRBV4-1; D gene uncertain. The CDR3 spans 15 residues. CDR1 and CDR2 from the germline V gene are MGHRA and YSYEKL. Trimming took 4 bases from V and 0 from J, leaving 10 bases between them.

The chain combines TRBV10-3 with TRBJ2-3, with 8 bases fitting TRBD1. Germline V gene data show CDR1 as ENHRY and CDR2 as SYGVKD. The CDR3 is 16 residues long. V shed 3 bases, J shed 7 bases, and the junction held 12 bases outside the gene matches. Here the CDR3 DNA reads TGTGCCATCAGTGACCGGACAGGGTTTTTGGCCAATACGCAGTATTTT. It encodes CAISDRTGFLANTQYF.